Below, one T cell receptor (beta chain) is given with its context. Its antigen target is currently unknown. No qualities accompany the bases; no much larger clone lies one base away. Whole blood was collected in K2EDTA tubes by collaborating institutions according to the institutions' own protocols. For TCRbeta analysis, collaborators shipped samples in one of three forms: frozen whole blood, isolated PBMCs, or DNA extracted from either of those sample types. Measured from the cysteine to the phenylalanine, the CDR3 is 16 residues long. Only the CDR3 region is kept as DNA, spanning 48 bases read in frame from base 1. In the germline V gene, CDR1 corresponds to SGHTA and CDR2 to FQGTGA. Relative to germline, V is missing 5 bases and J is missing 0 bases, with 5 bases of the junction outside any gene match. TCRbeta CDR3 regions were amplified from genomic DNA using the immunoSEQ Assay, a bias-controlled multiplex PCR. Per the original workflow: Within the assay, amplification of reference gene primers was used to estimate how many nucleated cells each sample contained. Sequence reads were collapsed and filtered to measure the absolute abundance of every unique TCRbeta CDR3 rearrangement. For each sample, productive Simpson clonality was calculated as the square root of Simpson's diversity index over productive rearrangements. Drawn from immuneACCESS, this table holds only the in-frame rearrangements with V and J called that TCRdb kept. Clones are partly lost; checked studies trace under half to an unresolved V gene and leave the rest unexplained. The D gene and trimming were derived from the DNA, and the V and J assignments and clone size from that table. This sample has 120,000 to 150,000 clones in its table, and roughly three quarters of those were observed once. The ten top clones hold about 4% of the sample.

The data were obtained in a study of blood T cell repertoires in COVID-19 (dated by TCRdb to 2018 to 2020). Study-level background: Samples from collaborators originated in the United States, Italy and Spain and spanned both the acute and convalescent phases of COVID-19. The prospective study material was composed of cDNA or gDNA derived from T cells, B-cell-depleted T cells, or PBMCs. The dataset comprised deeply sampled blood TCRbeta repertoires from subjects exposed to, actively infected with, or recovered from COVID-19. The repertoires were released in a freely available public database meant as a resource for research on the immune response to SARS-CoV-2. Samples were obtained from the ongoing ImmuneRACE study (first 160 participants) and from some 1,300 subjects provided by 6 global collaborators. The sample metadata nearly always contained a de-identified subject ID, COVID-19 status, age in years and sex. Where HLA class I and class II types were available, the types were taken from metadata supplied by the sample provider, not from assay-based typing.

The paper's findings and limits, for the study overall: How much clinical and demographic metadata was included differed by source and by participant, and the metadata was provided uncurated.

This receptor was taken from a man aged 60-69 years with acute or convalescent COVID-19. In this chain, TRBV7-3 is recombined with TRBJ2-1; TRBD1 agrees with 9 junctional bases. The sequenced sample was peripheral blood. The DNA reads TGTGCCAGCAGCCCAGGGACAGGGAGCTCCTACAATGAGCAGTTCTTC. It codes for CASSPGTGSSYNEQFF.